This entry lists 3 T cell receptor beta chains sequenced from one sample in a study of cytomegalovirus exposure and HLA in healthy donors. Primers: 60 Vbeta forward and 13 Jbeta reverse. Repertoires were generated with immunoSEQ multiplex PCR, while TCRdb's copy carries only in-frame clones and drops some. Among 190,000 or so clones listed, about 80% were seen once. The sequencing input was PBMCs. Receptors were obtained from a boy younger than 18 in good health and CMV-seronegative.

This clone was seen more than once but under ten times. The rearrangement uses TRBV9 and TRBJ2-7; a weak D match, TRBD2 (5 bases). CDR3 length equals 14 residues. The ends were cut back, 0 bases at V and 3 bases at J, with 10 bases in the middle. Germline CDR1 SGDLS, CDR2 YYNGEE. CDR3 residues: CASSVGPRDYEQYF. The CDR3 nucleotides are TGTGCCAGCAGCGTAGGCCCGAGGGACTACGAGCAGTACTTC.

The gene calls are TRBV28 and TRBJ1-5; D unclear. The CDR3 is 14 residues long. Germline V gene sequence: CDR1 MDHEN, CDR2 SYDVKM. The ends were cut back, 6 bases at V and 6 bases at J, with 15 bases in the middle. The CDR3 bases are TGTGCCAGCAGCTCTCTCTCCCTAGGTCAGCCCCAGCATTTT. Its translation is CASSSLSLGQPQHF.

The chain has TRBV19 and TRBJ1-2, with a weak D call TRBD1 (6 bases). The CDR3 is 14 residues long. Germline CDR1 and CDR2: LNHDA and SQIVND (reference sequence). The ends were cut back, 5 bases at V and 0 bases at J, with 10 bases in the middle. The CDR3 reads CASSWTATNYGYTF. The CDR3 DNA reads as TGTGCCAGTAGTTGGACAGCTACTAACTATGGCTACACCTTC. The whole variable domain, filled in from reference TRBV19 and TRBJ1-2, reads DGGITQSPKYLFRKEGQNVTLSCEQNLNHDAMYWYRQDPGQGLRLIYYSQIVNDFQKGDIAEGYSVSREKKESFPLTVTSAQKNPTAFYLCASSWTATNYGYTFGSGTRLTVV.